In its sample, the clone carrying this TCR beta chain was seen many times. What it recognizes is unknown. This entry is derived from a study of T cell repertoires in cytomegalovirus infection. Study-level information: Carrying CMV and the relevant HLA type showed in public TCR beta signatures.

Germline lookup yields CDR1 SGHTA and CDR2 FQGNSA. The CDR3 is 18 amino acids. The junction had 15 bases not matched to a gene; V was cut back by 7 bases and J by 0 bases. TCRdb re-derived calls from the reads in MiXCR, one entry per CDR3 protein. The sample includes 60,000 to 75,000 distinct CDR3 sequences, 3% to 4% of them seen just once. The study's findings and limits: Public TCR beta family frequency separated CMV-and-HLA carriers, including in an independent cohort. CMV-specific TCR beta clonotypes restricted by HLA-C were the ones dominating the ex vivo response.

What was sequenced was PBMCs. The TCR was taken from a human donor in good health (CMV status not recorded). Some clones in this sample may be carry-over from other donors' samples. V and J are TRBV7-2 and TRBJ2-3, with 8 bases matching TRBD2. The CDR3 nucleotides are TGTGCCAGCATCATTAACCGGGGGGGGATCTCTAGCACAGATACGCAGTATTTT. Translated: CASIINRGGISSTDTQYF.